The entry below gives a single TCR beta chain sequence along with its context. The data were obtained in a study of blood T cell repertoires in COVID-19. Measured with immunoSEQ multiplex PCR; TCRdb has only the in-frame clones, and not every one. The sample records about 220,000 clones, around 89% being singletons. Sequencing was carried out using PBMCs or T cells enriched from blood (not recorded which). The sequence was collected from a woman in her late teens or twenties in a cohort exposed to, infected with or recovered from COVID-19 (not recorded which).

In DNA, the CDR3 is TGTGCCAGTAGTGCCGACAGGGATCGGAAGACCCAGTACTTC. Its protein product is CASSADRDRKTQYF. This sequence joins TRBV19 and TRBJ2-5; 7 bases fit TRBD1. Germline V lookup: CDR1 LNHDA, CDR2 SQIVND (reference sequence). The trim removed 5 bases at V and 6 bases at J, leaving 9 bases unmatched. The CDR3 is 14 residues long.